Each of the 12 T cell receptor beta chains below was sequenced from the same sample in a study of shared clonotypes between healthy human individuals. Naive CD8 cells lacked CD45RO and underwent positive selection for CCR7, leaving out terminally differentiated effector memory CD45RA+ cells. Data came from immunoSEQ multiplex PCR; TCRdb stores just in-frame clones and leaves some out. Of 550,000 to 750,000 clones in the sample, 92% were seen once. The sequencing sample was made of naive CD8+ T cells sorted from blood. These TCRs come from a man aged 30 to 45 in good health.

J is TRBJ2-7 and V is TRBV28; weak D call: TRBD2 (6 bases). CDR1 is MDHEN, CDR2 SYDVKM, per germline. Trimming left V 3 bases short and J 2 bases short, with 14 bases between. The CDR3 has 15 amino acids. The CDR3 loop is CASSLVVAEPYEQYF. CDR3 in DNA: TGTGCCAGCAGTTTGGTAGTAGCGGAACCCTACGAGCAGTACTTC.

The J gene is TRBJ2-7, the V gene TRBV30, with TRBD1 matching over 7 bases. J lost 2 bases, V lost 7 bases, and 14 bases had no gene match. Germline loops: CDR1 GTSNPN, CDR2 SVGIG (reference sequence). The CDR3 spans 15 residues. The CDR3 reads CAYRATRDSPYEQYF. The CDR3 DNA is TGTGCCTACCGGGCCACTAGGGACAGCCCCTACGAGCAGTACTTC.

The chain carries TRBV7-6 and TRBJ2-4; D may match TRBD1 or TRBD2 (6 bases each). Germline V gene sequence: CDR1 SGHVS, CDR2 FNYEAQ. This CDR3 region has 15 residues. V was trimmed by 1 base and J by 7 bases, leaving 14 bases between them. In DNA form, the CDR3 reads TGTGCCAGCAGCTTAGGGACAGATGGGAGGAACATTCAGTACTTC. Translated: CASSLGTDGRNIQYF.

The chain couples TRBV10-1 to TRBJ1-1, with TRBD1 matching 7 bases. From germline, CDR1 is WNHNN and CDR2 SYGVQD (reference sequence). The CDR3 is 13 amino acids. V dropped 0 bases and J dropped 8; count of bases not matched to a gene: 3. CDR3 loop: CASSESTGREAFF. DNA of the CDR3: TGCGCCAGCAGTGAGTCGACAGGGCGGGAAGCTTTCTTT.

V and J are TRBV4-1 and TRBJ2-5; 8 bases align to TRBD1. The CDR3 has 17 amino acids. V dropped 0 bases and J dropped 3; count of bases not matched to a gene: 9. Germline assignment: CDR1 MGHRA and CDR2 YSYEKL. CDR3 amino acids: CASSQDPGQGIEETQYF. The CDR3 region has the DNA TGCGCCAGCAGCCAAGATCCTGGACAGGGAATCGAAGAGACCCAGTACTTC.

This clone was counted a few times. CDR3 nucleotide sequence: TGTGCCAGCAGCGTCACGGTTGCCTCTGGGGCCAACGTCCTGACTTTC. This codes for CASSVTVASGANVLTF. The chain couples TRBV9 to TRBJ2-6; D ambiguous. The germline gives CDR1 SGDLS, CDR2 YYNGEE. Between the trimmed V and J ends, which lost 2 bases and 0 bases, there was a span of 9 bases. This CDR3 comprises 16 residues.

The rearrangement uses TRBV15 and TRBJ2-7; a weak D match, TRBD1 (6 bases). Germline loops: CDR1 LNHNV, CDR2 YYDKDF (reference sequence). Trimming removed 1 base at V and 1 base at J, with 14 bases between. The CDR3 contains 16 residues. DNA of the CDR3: TGTGCCACCAGCAGAGGTAATCGGGACATATCCTACGAGCAGTACTTC. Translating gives CATSRGNRDISYEQYF.

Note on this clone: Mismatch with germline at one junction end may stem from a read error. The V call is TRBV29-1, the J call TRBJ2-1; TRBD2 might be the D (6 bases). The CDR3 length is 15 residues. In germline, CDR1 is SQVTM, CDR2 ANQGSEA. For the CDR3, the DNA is TGCAGCGTCGAAGGCGGGGAGGACGACTACAATGAGCAGTTCTTC. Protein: CSVEGGEDDYNEQFF.

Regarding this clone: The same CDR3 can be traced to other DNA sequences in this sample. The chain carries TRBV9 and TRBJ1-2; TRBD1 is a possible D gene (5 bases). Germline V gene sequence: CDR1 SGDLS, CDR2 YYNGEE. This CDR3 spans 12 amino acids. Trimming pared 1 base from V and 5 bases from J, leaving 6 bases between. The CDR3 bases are TGTGCCAGCAGCGTACAGGGATATGGCTACACCTTC. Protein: CASSVQGYGYTF.

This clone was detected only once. The CDR3 sequence is CASRKGHLNFSGNSPLEQYF. CDR3 nucleotides: TGTGCCAGCCGCAAAGGCCACCTCAATTTTAGCGGGAACTCGCCCTTGGAGCAGTACTTC. The V and J genes are TRBV2 and TRBJ2-7; 8 nucleotides line up with TRBD2. This CDR3 is built from 20 residues. V was clipped by 8 bases and J by 7 bases; unmatched bases: 31. Looked up from germline, CDR1 is SNHLY and CDR2 is FYNNEI.

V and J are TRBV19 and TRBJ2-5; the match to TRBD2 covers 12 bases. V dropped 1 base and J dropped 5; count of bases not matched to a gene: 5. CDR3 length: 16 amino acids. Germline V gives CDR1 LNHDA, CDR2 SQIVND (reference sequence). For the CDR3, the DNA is TGTGCCAGTAGTATAGGACTAGCGGGAGTACGGGAGACCCAGTACTTC. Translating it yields CASSIGLAGVRETQYF.

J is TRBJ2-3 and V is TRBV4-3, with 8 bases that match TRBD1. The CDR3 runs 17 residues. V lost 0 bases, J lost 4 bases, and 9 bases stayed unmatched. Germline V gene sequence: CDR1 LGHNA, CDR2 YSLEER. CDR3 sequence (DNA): TGCGCCAGCAGCCAAGATCTCCCAGGGGGCATTTCAGATACGCAGTATTTT. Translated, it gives CASSQDLPGGISDTQYF.